These 31 T cell receptor beta chains were sequenced from one sample in a study of blood T cell repertoires in COVID-19 (TCRdb year 2020). The library was made by the immunoSEQ multiplex PCR assay. The source is immuneACCESS, and TCRdb retained only in-frame sequences with V and J called. Part of the clones is not carried over; for the studies checked, unresolved V genes explain less than half of this, and the remainder is unexplained. This sample has hundreds of thousands of clones in its table, and about 88% of those were observed once. The ten largest clones represent roughly 8% of the sample. The sequenced sample was PBMCs or T cells enriched from blood (not recorded which). The receptors come from a woman in her fifties or sixties who had recovered from COVID-19.

The chain joins TRBV23-1 to TRBJ2-2; 9 positions agree with TRBD1. TRBV23-1 is labeled an ORF, and its function is uncertain. J was trimmed by 6 bases and V by 2 bases; bases with no gene match: 4. This CDR3 comprises 15 residues. CDR3 protein: CASSQRDREAGELFF. The CDR3, as DNA: TGCGCCAGCAGTCAACGGGACAGGGAGGCCGGGGAGCTGTTTTTT.

The CDR3 protein is CASSLGYSGLVAFF. The CDR3 DNA is TGTGCCAGCAGCTTAGGGTATTCGGGGTTGGTGGCTTTCTTT. The chain has TRBV11-2 and TRBJ1-1, with D unresolved. The CDR3 covers 14 residues. CDR1 and CDR2 from the germline V gene are SGHAT and FQNNGV. Trimming cost V 1 base and J 11 bases, with 17 bases left between them.

This clone has only one observation. The V and J genes are TRBV2 and TRBJ1-2; no reliable D call. Germline V gene sequence: CDR1 SNHLY, CDR2 FYNNEI. Trimming left V 4 bases short and J 5 bases short, with 17 bases between. The CDR3 has 15 amino acids. The CDR3 coding sequence is TGTGCCAGCAGTGGGAGGAGGGTAGAGCTTTATGGCTACACCTTC. This sequence encodes CASSGRRVELYGYTF.

V gene TRBV18 combines with J gene TRBJ2-7; 10 bases align to TRBD1. From germline, CDR1 is KGHSH and CDR2 LQKENI. Trimming cost V 2 bases and J 2 bases; bases outside gene matches: 0. This CDR3 comprises 14 residues. The CDR3 sequence: CASSPGQGAYEQYF. The CDR3 DNA follows: TGTGCCAGCTCACCAGGACAGGGGGCCTACGAGCAGTACTTC.

This rearrangement joins TRBV7-9 to TRBJ1-5; 8 bases are a match to TRBD1. The CDR3 runs to 14 residues. The V gene's germline CDR1 is SEHNR and CDR2 FQNEAQ (reference sequence). V gave up 4 bases and J gave up 2 bases; unmatched junction bases: 1. The CDR3, as DNA: TGTGCCAGCAGCTCGACAGGGGGCAATCAGCCCCAGCATTTT. This translates into CASSSTGGNQPQHF.

The chain combines TRBV5-1 with TRBJ2-1; the match to TRBD2 covers 9 bases. The germline CDR1 and CDR2 sequences are SGHRS and YFSETQ. There are 16 residues in the CDR3. Trimming cost V 2 bases and J 0 bases; bases outside gene matches: 3. The CDR3 nucleotides read TGCGCCAGCAGCTTCTTTAGCGGGAGCTCCTACAATGAGCAGTTCTTC. Amino acids: CASSFFSGSSYNEQFF.

The V call is TRBV7-9, the J call TRBJ1-3; 7 nucleotides line up with TRBD1. The CDR3 totals 16 residues. In germline, CDR1 is SEHNR, CDR2 FQNEAQ (reference sequence). The trim removed 1 base at V and 2 bases at J, leaving 5 bases unmatched. The CDR3 bases are TGTGCCAGCAGCTTAGGAACAGGGGTTCCTGGAAACACCATATATTTT. The encoded protein is CASSLGTGVPGNTIYF.

The chain uses TRBV15 and TRBJ1-1, with a tentative D call TRBD1 (5 bases). The CDR3 length is 13 residues. V shed 0 bases and J shed 11 bases, with 13 bases lying between them. Looked up from germline, CDR1 is LNHNV and CDR2 is YYDKDF (reference sequence). CDR3 in DNA: TGTGCCACCAGCAGAGATTGGCGCAAGGGGGCTTTCTTT. Translating gives CATSRDWRKGAFF.

The rearrangement links TRBV19 to TRBJ2-1, with 8 positions matching TRBD2. V shed 2 bases and J 7 bases; nucleotides not matched to a gene: 10. Germline CDR1 LNHDA, CDR2 SQIVND (reference sequence). The CDR3 loop spans 16 amino acids. In DNA, the CDR3 is TGTGCCAGTAGTATAAGGGGCGGGGGGAGATTAAATGAGCAGTTCTTC. It specifies CASSIRGGGRLNEQFF.

This CDR3 reads CASSENRGGYTF. CDR3 DNA: TGTGCCAGCAGTGAAAACAGGGGCGGCTACACCTTC. This chain links TRBV12-3 or TRBV12-4 with TRBJ1-2; 7 bases agree with TRBD1. V trimming: 5 bases; J trimming: 8 bases; junction bases outside the gene matches: 5. The CDR3 is 12 residues long.

This chain uses TRBV4-1 with TRBJ2-3; D unresolved. Per the germline V gene, CDR1 is MGHRA and CDR2 is YSYEKL. This CDR3 has 13 amino acids. V dropped 1 base and J dropped 4 bases, with 6 bases sitting between them. As DNA, the CDR3 is TGCGCCAGCAGCCAAGCGAGCCCAGATACGCAGTATTTT. Translating it yields CASSQASPDTQYF.

The V gene is TRBV11-3, the J gene TRBJ2-3; 9 nucleotides align to TRBD2. From germline, CDR1 is SGHNT and CDR2 YENEEA. This CDR3 is built from 13 residues. V was pared by 7 bases and J by 4 bases, with 3 bases of the junction left unmatched. Here the CDR3 reads CASMRGGSDTQYF. CDR3 sequence (DNA): TGTGCCAGCATGCGGGGGGGCTCAGATACGCAGTATTTT.

The chain uses TRBV6-5 and TRBJ1-2; the match to TRBD1 covers 10 bases. J was trimmed by 6 bases and V by 5 bases; bases with no gene match: 9. This CDR3 has 15 residues. CDR1 and CDR2 from the germline V gene are MNHEY and SVGAGI. CDR3 protein: CASSRRTGGRDGYTF. Here the CDR3 DNA reads TGTGCCAGCAGTCGACGGACAGGGGGGAGGGATGGCTACACCTTC.

This chain links TRBV5-1 with TRBJ2-2, with 10 bases identical to TRBD1. Trimming removed 6 bases from V and 0 bases from J; junction bases left unmatched: 2. CDR3 size: 15 residues. Germline CDR1 reads SGHRS; CDR2 reads YFSETQ. The CDR3 loop is CASTGTGANTGELFF. Here the CDR3 DNA reads TGCGCCAGCACCGGGACAGGGGCGAACACCGGGGAGCTGTTTTTT.

The V gene is TRBV12-3 or TRBV12-4, the J gene TRBJ2-7, with a possible D match to TRBD1 (6 bases). The CDR3 contains 13 residues. Trimming stripped 7 bases from V and 13 bases from J, with 23 bases between. The CDR3 protein is CASTPGASTSAYV. The DNA of the CDR3 is TGTGCCAGCACCCCAGGGGCCTCAACGTCAGCATACGTC.

Details on this clone: Other nucleotide sequences in the sample specify the same CDR3. The chain combines TRBV6-5 with TRBJ1-2; a possible D gene is TRBD1 (6 bases). Looked up from germline, CDR1 is MNHEY and CDR2 is SVGAGI. Trimming removed 6 bases at V and 0 bases at J, with 11 bases between. The CDR3 runs 14 residues. The CDR3 loop is CASSRTGSNYGYTF. The CDR3 region has the DNA TGTGCCAGCAGCCGAACAGGGTCTAACTATGGCTACACCTTC.

The chain uses TRBV28 and TRBJ1-2; a weak D match, TRBD1 (6 bases). The CDR3 has 18 amino acids. Trimming removed 7 bases from V and 3 bases from J, with 27 bases in between. Germline CDR1 is MDHEN and CDR2 is SYDVKM. The CDR3 is CASIPSGRYGGQYYGYTF. The DNA of the CDR3 is TGTGCCAGCATTCCTTCAGGCCGTTACGGCGGACAGTACTATGGCTACACCTTC.

This sequence joins TRBV5-6 and TRBJ1-1; 9 nucleotides agree with TRBD1. V shed 3 bases and J 5 bases; nucleotides not matched to a gene: 8. This CDR3 comprises 15 residues. Germline CDR1 and CDR2: SGHDT and YYEEEE. The CDR3 DNA follows: TGTGCCAGCAGCTCGACAGGGGGGCTGGGTACTGAAGCTTTCTTT. The encoded protein is CASSSTGGLGTEAFF.

As DNA, the CDR3 is TGTGCCAGCAGCCCTCAAGACGCGGGACAGGGGCCAGATACGCAGTATTTT. Translating it yields CASSPQDAGQGPDTQYF. The chain has TRBV3-1 (or the pseudogene TRBV3-2) and TRBJ2-3; the match to TRBD1 covers 10 bases. This CDR3 has 17 amino acids. Germline values: CDR1 LGHDT, CDR2 YNNKEL (reference sequence). V lost 4 bases and J lost 4; bases outside the gene matches: 11.

The V gene is TRBV4-2, the J gene TRBJ2-3; 11 bases fit TRBD2. J lost 2 bases, V lost 4 bases, and 8 bases had no gene match. This CDR3 has 17 residues. Germline V gene lookup returns CDR1 LGHNA and CDR2 YNFKEQ. This CDR3 reads CASSPKWGLADTDTQYF. CDR3 DNA: TGTGCCAGCAGCCCAAAATGGGGACTAGCGGACACAGATACGCAGTATTTT.

The gene calls are TRBV6-1 and TRBJ1-3, with D hard to call. In germline, CDR1 is MNHNS, CDR2 SASEGT. Trimming took off 1 base at V and 0 bases at J, with 7 bases between the two ends. The CDR3 runs 15 residues. The CDR3: CASSEVWSSGNTIYF. In DNA form, the CDR3 reads TGTGCCAGCAGTGAAGTCTGGAGCTCTGGAAACACCATATATTTT.

This clone was detected only a few times. The V gene is TRBV5-3, the J gene TRBJ2-7; 11 nucleotides match TRBD2. Being an ORF, TRBV5-3 has a function that is uncertain. CDR3 size: 13 residues. V shed 3 bases and J 4 bases; nucleotides not matched to a gene: 0. The CDR3 reads CARSSSGGYEQYV. In DNA form, the CDR3 reads TGTGCCAGAAGCTCTAGCGGGGGGTACGAGCAGTACGTC.

This clone was counted a few times. Other DNA sequences in this sample translate to the same CDR3. Here the CDR3 DNA reads TGTGCCAGCAGTGGTCAGGGGCCGTATGGCTACACCTTC. It translates to CASSGQGPYGYTF. This chain uses TRBV25-1 with TRBJ1-2; perhaps TRBD1 as D (6 bases). Germline V gene lookup returns CDR1 MGHDK and CDR2 SYGVNS. The CDR3 consists of 13 residues. Between the trimmed V and J ends, which lost 4 bases and 5 bases, there was a span of 11 bases.

This rearrangement joins TRBV21-1 to TRBJ1-5; the D call in the table, TRBD1, was not verified against the DNA. TRBV21-1 is flagged as a pseudogene. This CDR3 has 14 residues. CDR3 in amino acids: CASNPVDSHRMGHF. The CDR3 DNA is TGTGCCAGCAACCCCGTGGACAGTCATAGAATGGGGCATTTT.

This clone was recorded many times. CDR3 sequence (DNA): TGTGCCAGCAGTAAACAGGGGTACGGCAATCAGCCCCAGCATTTT. It encodes CASSKQGYGNQPQHF. The V and J genes are TRBV6-5 and TRBJ1-5; 7 bases are shared with TRBD1. The CDR3 totals 15 residues. Germline trimming cut 5 bases from V and 2 bases from J; bases unmatched to any gene: 6. In germline, CDR1 is MNHEY, CDR2 SVGAGI.

V gene TRBV7-2 combines with J gene TRBJ2-7, with 9 positions matching TRBD1. V lost 1 base and J lost 6; bases outside the gene matches: 7. The CDR3 consists of 15 residues. Germline V gene sequence: CDR1 SGHTA, CDR2 FQGNSA. The CDR3 here is CASSLGWTGVAEQYF. The CDR3 DNA follows: TGTGCCAGCAGCTTAGGGTGGACAGGGGTTGCCGAGCAGTACTTC.

The CDR3 nucleotides are TGTGCCAGCGGGGGCAATGGCTACACCTTC. Its protein is CASGGNGYTF. The rearrangement joins TRBV9 to TRBJ1-2, with a tentative D call TRBD1 (6 bases). The CDR3 extends over 10 amino acids. V dropped 7 bases and J dropped 6 bases, with 7 bases sitting between them. The germline CDR1 and CDR2 sequences are SGDLS and YYNGEE.

CDR3 in amino acids: CASSQVGGIAGSNQPQHF. CDR3 DNA sequence: TGTGCCAGCAGCCAAGTGGGGGGGATAGCAGGGAGCAATCAGCCCCAGCATTTT. V usage is TRBV4-2 and J usage is TRBJ1-5, with D possibly matching TRBD1 (5 bases). Trimming took 1 base from V and 1 from J, leaving 17 bases between them. Germline V lookup: CDR1 LGHNA, CDR2 YNFKEQ. This CDR3 has 18 amino acids.

The V and J genes are TRBV19 and TRBJ2-7; D is perhaps TRBD2 (6 bases). The germline CDR1 and CDR2 sequences are LNHDA and SQIVND (reference sequence). The CDR3 is 14 amino acids. Trimming shortened V by 8 bases and J by 2 bases, and 16 bases separated the two germline ends. Here the CDR3 reads CASGPGLNTYEQYF. Here the CDR3 DNA reads TGTGCCAGTGGGCCGGGACTCAACACCTACGAGCAGTACTTC.

The V and J genes are TRBV11-2 and TRBJ1-3; TRBD1 agrees at 7 bases. Germline CDR1 SGHAT, CDR2 FQNNGV. This CDR3 comprises 16 residues. J lost 4 bases, V lost 5 bases, and 11 bases had no gene match. The CDR3 loop is CASSPFSGQTGNTIYF. CDR3 DNA sequence: TGTGCCAGCAGCCCGTTTTCGGGACAGACAGGAAACACCATATATTTT. Based on the CDR3 plus reference TRBV11-2 and TRBJ1-3, the full variable domain is EAGVAQSPRYKIIEKRQSVAFWCNPISGHATLYWYQQILGQGPKLLIQFQNNGVVDDSQLPKDRFSAERLKGVDSTLKIQPAKLEDSAVYLCASSPFSGQTGNTIYFGEGSWLTVV.

The genes are TRBV10-3 and TRBJ1-3, with D perhaps TRBD1 (5 bases). Germline CDR1 ENHRY, CDR2 SYGVKD. Trimming shortened V by 7 bases and J by 2 bases, and 12 bases separated the two germline ends. The CDR3 spans 14 residues. The CDR3 DNA reads as TGTGCCATCACCCCCGGGGGGGCTGGAAACACCATATATTTT. Translated, it gives CAITPGGAGNTIYF.